The sequence of this T cell receptor (beta chain) was determined in a study of cytomegalovirus exposure and HLA in healthy donors. The sample holds a few counts of this clone. Amplification used 60 Vbeta primers and 13 Jbeta primers. TCRdb keeps only in-frame clones here, not all; method: immunoSEQ multiplex PCR. The sample records around 170,000 clones, over 70% being singletons. The clonotype comes from a man between 18 and 29 years old in good health and CMV-seronegative. The source material was PBMCs.

As DNA, the CDR3 is TGTGCCAGCAGTGACACCCCGGCCGGGGAGCTGTTTTTT. Its protein product is CASSDTPAGELFF. This sequence joins TRBV25-1 and TRBJ2-2, with D unclear. The ends were cut back, 3 bases at V and 6 bases at J, with 8 bases in the middle. Germline CDR1 MGHDK, CDR2 SYGVNS. The CDR3 consists of 13 residues.